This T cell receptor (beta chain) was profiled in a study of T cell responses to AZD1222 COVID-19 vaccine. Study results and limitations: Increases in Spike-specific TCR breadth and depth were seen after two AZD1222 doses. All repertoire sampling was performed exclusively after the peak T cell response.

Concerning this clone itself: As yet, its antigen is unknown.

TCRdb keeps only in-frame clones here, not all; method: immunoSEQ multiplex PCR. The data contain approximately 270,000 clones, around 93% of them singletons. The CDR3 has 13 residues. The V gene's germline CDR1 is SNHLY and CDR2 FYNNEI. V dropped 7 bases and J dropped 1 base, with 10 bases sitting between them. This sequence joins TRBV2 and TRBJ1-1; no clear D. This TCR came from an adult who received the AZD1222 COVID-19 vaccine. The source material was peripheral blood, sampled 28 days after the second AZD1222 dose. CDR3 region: CASTQTANTEAFF. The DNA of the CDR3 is TGTGCCAGCACCCAGACCGCGAACACTGAAGCTTTCTTT.